Following are 10 T cell receptor beta chains from one sample sequenced in a study of T cell clones after liver transplantation. TCRdb keeps only in-frame clones here, not all; method: immunoSEQ multiplex PCR. The table lists approximately 68,000 clones, about four fifths of them singletons, with about 0.6% in the top ten. Sequencing was performed on CD4+ T cells from blood, taken before liver transplant. Receptor source: a human donor who received a liver transplant.

The rearrangement joins TRBV27 to TRBJ2-2, with 8 positions matching TRBD2. The CDR3 has 19 residues. From germline, CDR1 is MNHEY and CDR2 SMNVEV (reference sequence). V was pared by 3 bases and J by 0 bases, with 12 bases of the junction left unmatched. CDR3 loop: CASSFNLAGWNPNTGELFF. DNA for the CDR3: TGTGCCAGCAGTTTTAACCTAGCGGGCTGGAACCCGAACACCGGGGAGCTGTTTTTT.

The V gene is TRBV11-1, the J gene TRBJ1-1; no clear D. The V and J ends lost 5 bases and 2 bases respectively, with 12 bases between them. CDR3 length: 14 amino acids. Germline V gives CDR1 SGHAT, CDR2 FQDESV (reference sequence). CDR3 DNA sequence: TGTGCCAGCAGCCCCAGCGGGGTAAACACTGAAGCTTTCTTT. Protein product: CASSPSGVNTEAFF. The full variable domain, with the rest looked up from reference TRBV11-1 and TRBJ1-1, is EAEVAQSPRYKITEKSQAVAFWCDPISGHATLYWYRQILGQGPELLVQFQDESVVDDSQLPKDRFSAERLKGVDSTLKIQPAELGDSAMYLCASSPSGVNTEAFFGQGTRLTVV.

This clone was seen once. The CDR3, as DNA: TGTGCCAGCACAAGAGCGGGAGCGGGCAACGAGCAGTACTTC. It specifies CASTRAGAGNEQYF. V and J are TRBV25-1 and TRBJ2-7, with 8 bases that match TRBD2. The CDR3 has 14 amino acids. CDR1 and CDR2 (germline): MGHDK, SYGVNS. Unmatched junction bases numbered 10, after V lost 7 bases and J lost 5 bases.

The CDR3 DNA follows: TGTGCCAGCAGCCTCTCGCTGACAGGGAACTATGGCTACACCTTC. As protein: CASSLSLTGNYGYTF. The V and J genes are TRBV14 and TRBJ1-2; 7 nucleotides align to TRBD1. CDR1 and CDR2 (germline): SGHDN, FVKESK. Trimming at V came to 4 bases and at J to 2 bases, leaving 7 bases not matched to a gene. CDR3 size: 15 residues.

The chain carries TRBV7-9 and TRBJ2-1; TRBD2 matches at 11 bases. J gave up 6 bases and V 3 bases, and 7 bases lay outside the gene matches. Germline V gene lookup returns CDR1 SEHNR and CDR2 FQNEAQ (reference sequence). The CDR3 is 16 residues long. CDR3 amino acids: CASSFGTSGRFNEQFF. DNA of the CDR3: TGTGCCAGCAGCTTTGGCACTAGCGGGAGATTCAATGAGCAGTTCTTC.

The gene calls are TRBV28 and TRBJ2-6, with unresolved D. V lost 6 bases to trimming and J lost 0 bases, with 9 bases between them. This CDR3 spans 15 amino acids. Germline CDR1 is MDHEN and CDR2 is SYDVKM. The CDR3 loop reads CASRRSHSGANVLTF. The CDR3 DNA follows: TGTGCCAGCAGGCGGTCCCACTCTGGGGCCAACGTCCTGACTTTC.

The chain is built from TRBV27 and TRBJ1-5; TRBD1 matches at 8 bases. V trimming: 6 bases; J trimming: 0 bases; junction bases outside the gene matches: 7. CDR1 and CDR2 from the germline V gene are MNHEY and SMNVEV (reference sequence). This CDR3 has 16 amino acids. Here the CDR3 DNA reads TGTGCCAGCAGCTCCGGACAGGGTTATAGCAATCAGCCCCAGCATTTT. Translated: CASSSGQGYSNQPQHF.

The V and J genes are TRBV5-4 and TRBJ1-2; 7 bases agree with TRBD1. Trimming cost V 0 bases and J 4 bases; bases outside gene matches: 3. Germline CDR1 reads SGHNT; CDR2 reads YYREEE (reference sequence). CDR3 length: 14 residues. In nucleotides, the CDR3 is TGTGCCAGCAGCTTGGGGGGACAGATCTATGGCTACACCTTC. This encodes CASSLGGQIYGYTF.

The V call is TRBV30, the J call TRBJ1-2, with 8 bases fitting TRBD1. V lost 2 bases to trimming and J lost 10 bases; unmatched junction nucleotides: 9. Germline CDR1 is GTSNPN and CDR2 is SVGIG (reference sequence). The CDR3 contains 13 residues. The CDR3 region is CAWSQGTGDSYTF. Here the CDR3 DNA reads TGTGCCTGGAGTCAGGGGACAGGAGATTCCTACACCTTC.

J is TRBJ2-1 and V is TRBV7-9; TRBD1 matches 9 bases. CDR1 and CDR2 (germline): SEHNR, FQNEAQ (reference sequence). Losses at the gene ends were 1 base for V and 10 bases for J; bases not matched to a gene: 11. The CDR3 covers 16 residues. The CDR3 bases are TGTGCCAGCAGCTTAGGGGGGGACAGGGATTGGCGCGAGCAGTTCTTC. Amino acids: CASSLGGDRDWREQFF. Combining the CDR3 with reference TRBV7-9 and TRBJ2-1 gives the whole variable domain DTGVSQNPRHKITKRGQNVTFRCDPISEHNRLYWYRQTLGQGPEFLTYFQNEAQLEKSRLLSDRFSAERPKGSFSTLEIQRTEQGDSAMYLCASSLGGDRDWREQFFGPGTRLTVL.